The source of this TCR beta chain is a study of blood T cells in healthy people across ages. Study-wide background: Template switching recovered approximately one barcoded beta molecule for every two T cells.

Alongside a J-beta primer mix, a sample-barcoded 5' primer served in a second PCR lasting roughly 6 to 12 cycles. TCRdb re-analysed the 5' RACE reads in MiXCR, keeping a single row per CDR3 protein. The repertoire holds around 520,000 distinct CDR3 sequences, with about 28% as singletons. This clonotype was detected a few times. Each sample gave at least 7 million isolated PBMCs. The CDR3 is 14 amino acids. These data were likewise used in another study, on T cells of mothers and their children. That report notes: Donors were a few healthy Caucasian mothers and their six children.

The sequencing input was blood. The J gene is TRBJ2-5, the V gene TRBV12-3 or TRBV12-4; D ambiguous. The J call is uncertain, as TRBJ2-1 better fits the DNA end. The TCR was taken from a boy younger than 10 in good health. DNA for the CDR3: TGTGCCAGCAGCCCGGGCAGCCCCTACAATGAGCAGTTCTTC. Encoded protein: CASSPGSPYNEQFF.